The clone carrying this T cell receptor beta chain has a count of ten or more. The sample belongs to a study of blood T cell repertoires in COVID-19. Study overall: Specimens from acute and convalescent COVID-19 originated in the United States, Italy and Spain. In each case, the material was cDNA or gDNA derived from T cells, B-cell-depleted T cells, or PBMCs.

Germline CDR1 SGHVS, CDR2 FNYEAQ. Between the trimmed V and J ends, which lost 5 bases and 2 bases, there was a span of 10 bases. The CDR3 spans 15 residues. Original handling: It was from reference gene primer amplification that nucleated cell counts were estimated. Method: immunoSEQ multiplex PCR; TCRdb's copy keeps in-frame clones and lacks some. The D gene and trimming were derived from the DNA, and the V and J assignments and clone size from that table. This sample has tens of thousands of clones, with 84% found just once. The sample was peripheral blood. The chain employs TRBV7-6 and TRBJ2-6; D not certain. This receptor was obtained from a man aged 50-60 years with acute or convalescent COVID-19. Written as DNA, the CDR3 is TGTGCCAGCAGCATCGACAATACTGGGGCCAACGTCCTGACTTTC. Protein sequence: CASSIDNTGANVLTF.